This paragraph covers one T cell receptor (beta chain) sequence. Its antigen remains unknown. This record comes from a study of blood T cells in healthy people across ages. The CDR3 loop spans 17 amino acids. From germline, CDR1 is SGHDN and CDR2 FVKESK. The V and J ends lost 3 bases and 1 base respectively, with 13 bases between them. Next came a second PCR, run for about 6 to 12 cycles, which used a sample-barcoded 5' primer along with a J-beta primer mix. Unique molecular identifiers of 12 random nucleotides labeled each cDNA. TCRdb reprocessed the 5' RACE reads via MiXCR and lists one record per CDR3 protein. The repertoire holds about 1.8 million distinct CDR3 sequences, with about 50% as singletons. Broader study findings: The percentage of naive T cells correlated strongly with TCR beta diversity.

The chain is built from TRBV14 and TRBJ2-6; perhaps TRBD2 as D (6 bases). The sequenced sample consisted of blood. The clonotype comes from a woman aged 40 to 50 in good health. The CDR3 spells CASSHGSGTSGANVLTF. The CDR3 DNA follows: TGTGCCAGCAGCCATGGGAGTGGGACTTCTGGGGCCAACGTCCTGACTTTC.